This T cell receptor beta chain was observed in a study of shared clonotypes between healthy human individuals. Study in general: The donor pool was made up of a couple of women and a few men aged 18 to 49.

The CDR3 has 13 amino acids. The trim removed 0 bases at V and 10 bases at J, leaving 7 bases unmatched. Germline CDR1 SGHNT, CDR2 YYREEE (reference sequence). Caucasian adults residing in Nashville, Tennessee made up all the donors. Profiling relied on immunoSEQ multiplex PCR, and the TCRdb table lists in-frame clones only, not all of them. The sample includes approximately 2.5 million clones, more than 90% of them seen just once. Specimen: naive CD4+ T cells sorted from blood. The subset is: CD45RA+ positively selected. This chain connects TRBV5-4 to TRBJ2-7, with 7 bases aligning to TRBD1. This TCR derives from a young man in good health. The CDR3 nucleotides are TGTGCCAGCAGCTTGGTAGGACAGGATATCCAGTACTTC. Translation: CASSLVGQDIQYF. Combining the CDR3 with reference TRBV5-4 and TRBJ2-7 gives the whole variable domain ETGVTQSPTHLIKTRGQQVTLRCSSQSGHNTVSWYQQALGQGPQFIFQYYREEENGRGNFPPRFSGLQFPNYSSELNVNALELDDSALYLCASSLVGQDIQYFGPGTRLTVT.